This TCR beta chain was identified during a study of T cells after yellow fever vaccination. The CDR3 covers 12 residues. V lost 3 bases to trimming and J lost 8 bases, with 11 bases between them. The germline V gene has CDR1 SGHRS and CDR2 YFSETQ. This clonotype occurred a few times. Its antigen is unknown. As TCR cDNA was made by 5'RACE template switching, a universal primer site and UMIs were added. TCRdb used MiXCR to reprocess the 5' RACE reads, holding one entry per CDR3 protein. The table has 450,000 to 550,000 distinct CDR3 sequences, 20% to 25% seen once. Broader study findings: Reappearance after the booster was seen for most primary-vaccination clones, at roughly 96% CD4 and more than 80% CD8.

The sample was PBMCs, taken about 21 days after the first yellow fever vaccination. The clonotype originates from a young man who received the YFV17D yellow fever vaccine. This rearrangement joins TRBV5-1 to TRBJ1-2; possible D gene TRBD1, 5 bases. The CDR3 bases are TGCGCCAGCAGCTGGCCGGGGCAGGGCTACACCTTC. Translating gives CASSWPGQGYTF.